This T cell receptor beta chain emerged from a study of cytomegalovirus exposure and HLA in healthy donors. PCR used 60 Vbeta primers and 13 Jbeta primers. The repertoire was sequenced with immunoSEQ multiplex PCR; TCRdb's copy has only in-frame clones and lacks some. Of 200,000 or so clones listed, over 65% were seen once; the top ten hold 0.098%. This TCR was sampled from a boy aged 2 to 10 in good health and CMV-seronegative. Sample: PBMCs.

In nucleotides, the CDR3 is TGCGCCAGCAGTCGGATTACAGGGGAGGCTTACGAGACCCAGTACTTC. Encoded protein: CASSRITGEAYETQYF. V and J are TRBV4-3 and TRBJ2-5; maybe TRBD1 (7 bases). CDR1 is LGHNA and CDR2 is YSLEER in the germline V gene. Trimming stripped 6 bases from V and 5 bases from J, with 22 bases between. The CDR3 spans 16 residues.